This section outlines one TCR beta chain sequence together with its context. Its matching antigen is unknown. Germline V CDR1 and CDR2: KGHSH, LQKENI. Trimming shortened V by 3 bases and J by 7 bases, and 10 bases separated the two germline ends. The CDR3 runs to 13 residues. Genomic DNA came from blood conventional CD4+ T cells gated CD25-low CD127-high. The assay was immunoSEQ multiplex PCR, and TCRdb's table has in-frame clones only and misses some. The repertoire holds 40,000 to 55,000 clones, with 70% to 90% as singletons. The sample comes from a study of regulatory and conventional T cells in RAG deficiency. Study results and limitations: Patient subsets had shorter CDR3s; Omenn Treg-Tconv overlap exceeded 90%. These Omenn syndrome Treg sorts may hold peripherally activated cells instead. RAG-deficient patients showed markedly lower Shannon entropy and higher Simpson indices than control T-cell subsets. Treg unique TCR beta sequences were 80 to 100-fold fewer in Omenn syndrome and CID/AS patients than controls.

The data were also submitted as part of a second study, on regulatory T cells. That paper notes: The PCR used 52 TRBV and 13 TRBJ primers.

The chain couples TRBV18 to TRBJ2-1; TRBD2 might be the D (5 bases). The clonotype was recovered from a human donor in good health. The specimen was CD4+ effector T cells sorted from blood. CDR3 bases: TGTGCCAGCTCACCTCGGACTTCTAATGAGCAGTTCTTC. It specifies CASSPRTSNEQFF.